Presented here are 10 T cell receptor beta chains from one specimen sequenced in a study of blood T cell repertoires in COVID-19. Method: immunoSEQ multiplex PCR; TCRdb's copy keeps in-frame clones and lacks some. The sample records over 110,000 clones, 80% being singletons. The specimen sequenced was peripheral blood. The receptors stem from a man between 65 and 85 years old who had recovered from COVID-19.

This chain links TRBV6-6 with TRBJ1-1, with 10 bases fitting TRBD1. Germline loops: CDR1 MNHNY, CDR2 SVGAGI (reference sequence). The CDR3 is 17 residues long. Germline trimming cut 5 bases from V and 3 bases from J; bases unmatched to any gene: 12. The CDR3 is CASSLRDRGAVDTEAFF. In nucleotides, the CDR3 is TGTGCCAGCAGTCTCCGGGACAGGGGTGCGGTGGACACTGAAGCTTTCTTT.

The chain carries TRBV9 and TRBJ2-1; 7 bases are shared with TRBD2. CDR3 length: 14 residues. V trimming: 0 bases; J trimming: 7 bases; junction bases outside the gene matches: 4. CDR1 and CDR2 (germline): SGDLS, YYNGEE. Written as DNA, the CDR3 is TGTGCCAGCAGCGTAGACCCGGGGGGTAATGAGCAGTTCTTC. It codes for CASSVDPGGNEQFF.

The chain combines TRBV6-5 with TRBJ1-2, with D tentatively TRBD1 (5 bases). Germline CDR1 and CDR2: MNHEY and SVGAGI. V lost 4 bases and J lost 2, with 8 bases in between. This CDR3 is built from 13 residues. In DNA form, the CDR3 reads TGTGCCAGCAGTTTCAGGGAAAACTATGGCTACACCTTC. Amino acids: CASSFRENYGYTF.

The J gene is TRBJ2-1, the V gene TRBV5-1, with TRBD2 matching over 10 bases. Germline V gene sequence: CDR1 SGHRS, CDR2 YFSETQ. Unmatched junction bases numbered 11, after V lost 4 bases and J lost 4 bases. The CDR3 extends over 17 amino acids. The CDR3 DNA follows: TGCGCCAGCAGCCCGGAAAGCGGGAGGGCCAATTACAATGAGCAGTTCTTC. It encodes CASSPESGRANYNEQFF.

J is TRBJ2-3 and V is TRBV11-2; 13 bases align to TRBD2. This CDR3 contains 15 residues. Germline trimming cut 5 bases from V and 4 bases from J; bases unmatched to any gene: 3. The germline gives CDR1 SGHAT, CDR2 FQNNGV. This chain's CDR3 is CASSPGLAGSDTQYF. For the CDR3, the DNA is TGTGCCAGCAGCCCGGGACTAGCGGGATCAGATACGCAGTATTTT.

This clone was detected a few times. CDR3 sequence reads: CASSTGGNQPQHF. The DNA of the CDR3 is TGTGCCAGTAGTACAGGGGGGAATCAGCCCCAGCATTTT. The chain recombines TRBV19 with TRBJ1-5; 7 nucleotides agree with TRBD1. V lost 4 bases to trimming and J lost 4 bases; unmatched junction nucleotides: 1. The CDR3 is 13 residues long. Germline lookup yields CDR1 LNHDA and CDR2 SQIVND (reference sequence).

This chain links TRBV6-4 with TRBJ1-2; 11 nucleotides match TRBD1. This CDR3 has 14 amino acids. J gave up 4 bases and V 2 bases, and 0 bases lay outside the gene matches. Germline values: CDR1 MRHNA, CDR2 SNTAGT. Written as DNA, the CDR3 is TGTGCCAGCAGTGACGGGACAGGGGGCTATGGCTACACCTTC. Its translation is CASSDGTGGYGYTF.

The chain combines TRBV25-1 with TRBJ1-1, with a weak D call TRBD1 (6 bases). From germline, CDR1 is MGHDK and CDR2 SYGVNS. Trimming stripped 3 bases from V and 8 bases from J, with 13 bases between. The CDR3 consists of 13 residues. The CDR3 loop is CASSDRTDREAFF. CDR3 sequence (DNA): TGTGCCAGCAGTGATCGGACCGACAGGGAAGCTTTCTTT.

This CDR3 is CATSSKRQGGLTTNEKLFF. The CDR3 region has the DNA TGTGCCACCAGCAGTAAAAGACAGGGGGGGCTGACAACTAATGAAAAACTGTTTTTT. V gene TRBV15 combines with J gene TRBJ1-4, with 9 bases that match TRBD1. Unmatched junction bases numbered 11, after V lost 3 bases and J lost 0 bases. CDR3 length: 19 residues. Germline V gives CDR1 LNHNV, CDR2 YYDKDF (reference sequence).

This rearrangement joins TRBV7-2 to TRBJ1-4, with D unresolved. V was pared by 3 bases and J by 7 bases, with 6 bases between. Per germline, CDR1 SGHTA and CDR2 FQGNSA. This CDR3 contains 12 residues. CDR3 nucleotide sequence: TGTGCCAGCAGCTTTTACGGTGAAAAACTGTTTTTT. This gives the protein CASSFYGEKLFF.